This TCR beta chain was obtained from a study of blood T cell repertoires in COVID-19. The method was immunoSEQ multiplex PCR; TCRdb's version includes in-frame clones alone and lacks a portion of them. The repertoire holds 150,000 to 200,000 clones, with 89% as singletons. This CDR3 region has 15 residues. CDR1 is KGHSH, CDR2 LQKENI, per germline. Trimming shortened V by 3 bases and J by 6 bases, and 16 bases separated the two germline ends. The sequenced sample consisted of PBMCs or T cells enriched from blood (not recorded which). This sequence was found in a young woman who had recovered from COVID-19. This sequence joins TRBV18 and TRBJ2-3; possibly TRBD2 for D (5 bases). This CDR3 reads CASSPRLTGGDTQYF. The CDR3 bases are TGTGCCAGCTCACCCCGACTCACCGGCGGGGATACGCAGTATTTT.